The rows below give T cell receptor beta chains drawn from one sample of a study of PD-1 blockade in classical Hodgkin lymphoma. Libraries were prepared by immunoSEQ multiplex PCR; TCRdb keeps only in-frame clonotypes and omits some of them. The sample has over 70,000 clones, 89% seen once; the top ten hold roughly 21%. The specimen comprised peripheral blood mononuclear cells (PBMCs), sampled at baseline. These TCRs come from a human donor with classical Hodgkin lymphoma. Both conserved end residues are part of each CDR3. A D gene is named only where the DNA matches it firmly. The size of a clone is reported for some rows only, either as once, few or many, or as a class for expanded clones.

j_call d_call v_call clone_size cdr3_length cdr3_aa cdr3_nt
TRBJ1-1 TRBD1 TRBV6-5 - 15 CASSYSRGRRTEAFF TGTGCCAGCAGTTACTCCAGGGGGCGACGAACTGAAGCTTTCTTT
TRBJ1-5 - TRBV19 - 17 CASSIGRGPWSNQPQHF TGTGCCAGTAGTATAGGGCGGGGCCCCTGGAGCAATCAGCCCCAGCATTTT
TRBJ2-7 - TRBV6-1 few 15 CASRMAEGAHYEQYF TGTGCCAGCAGGATGGCGGAGGGGGCGCACTACGAGCAGTACTTC
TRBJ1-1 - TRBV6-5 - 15 CASIITQGGNTEAFF TGTGCCAGCATCATCACGCAGGGTGGGAACACTGAAGCTTTCTTT
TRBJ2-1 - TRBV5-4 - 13 CASSLPGDNEQFF TGTGCCAGCAGCTTGCCTGGAGACAATGAGCAGTTCTTC
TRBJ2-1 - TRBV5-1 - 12 CASSWANNEQFF TGCGCCAGCAGCTGGGCGAACAATGAGCAGTTCTTC
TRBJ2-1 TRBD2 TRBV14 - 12 CASSEGTRIPFF TGTGCCAGCAGCGAAGGGACTAGGATTCCATTCTTC
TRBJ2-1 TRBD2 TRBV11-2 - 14 CASSPGRAPREQFF TGTGCCAGCAGCCCTGGGAGGGCCCCGAGAGAGCAGTTCTTC
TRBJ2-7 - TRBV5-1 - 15 CASSFSLGRAYEQYF TGCGCCAGCAGCTTTAGCCTCGGTCGGGCTTACGAGCAGTACTTC
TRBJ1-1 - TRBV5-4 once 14 CASSFKTANTEAFF TGTGCCAGCAGCTTTAAGACAGCCAACACTGAAGCTTTCTTT
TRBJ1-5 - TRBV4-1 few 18 CASSLAEDSSYSNQPQHF TGCGCCAGCAGCCTTGCTGAGGACAGCAGCTATAGCAATCAGCCCCAGCATTTT
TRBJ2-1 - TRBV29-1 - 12 CSVLGGLNEQFF TGCAGCGTTTTAGGAGGATTAAATGAGCAGTTCTTC
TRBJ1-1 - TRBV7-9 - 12 CASSSQALEGFF TGTGCCAGCAGCTCACAGGCCCTCGAGGGTTTCTTT
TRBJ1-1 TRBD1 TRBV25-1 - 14 CASSESGQGVKAFF TGTGCCAGCAGTGAATCTGGGCAGGGGGTGAAAGCTTTCTTT
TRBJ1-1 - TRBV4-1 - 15 CASSQVGQGNTEAFF TGCGCCAGCAGCCAAGTAGGGCAGGGAAACACTGAAGCTTTCTTT
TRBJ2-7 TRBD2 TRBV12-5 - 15 CASGRVAGVAYEQYF TGTGCTAGTGGCCGCGTCGCGGGAGTAGCCTACGAGCAGTACTTC
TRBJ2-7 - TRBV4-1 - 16 CASSQLVPGLNYEQYF TGCGCCAGCAGCCAACTGGTACCGGGACTGAACTACGAGCAGTACTTC
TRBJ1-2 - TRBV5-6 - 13 CATTAALNYGYTF TGTGCCACAACGGCAGCTCTCAACTATGGCTACACCTTC
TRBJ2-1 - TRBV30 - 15 CAWSGRGASYNEQFF TGTGCCTGGAGTGGGAGGGGGGCCTCCTACAATGAGCAGTTCTTC
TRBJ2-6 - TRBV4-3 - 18 CASSREADTGSGANVLTF TGCGCCAGCAGCCGAGAAGCAGACACAGGCTCAGGGGCCAACGTCCTGACTTTC
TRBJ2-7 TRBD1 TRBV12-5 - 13 CASGIDRGFGQYF TGTGCTAGTGGTATCGACAGGGGCTTTGGGCAGTACTTC
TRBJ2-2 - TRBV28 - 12 CASSLRRRELFF TGTGCCAGCAGTTTAAGGCGCAGGGAGCTGTTTTTT
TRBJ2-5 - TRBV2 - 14 CASSGAVPQETQYF TGTGCCAGCAGTGGAGCGGTTCCCCAAGAGACCCAGTACTTC
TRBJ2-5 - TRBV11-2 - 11 CASSLRETQYF TGTGCCAGCAGCTTGAGGGAGACCCAGTACTTC
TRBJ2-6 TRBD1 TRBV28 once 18 CASSKRDRGRAGANVLTF TGTGCCAGCAGTAAAAGGGACAGGGGGCGAGCTGGGGCCAACGTCCTGACTTTC
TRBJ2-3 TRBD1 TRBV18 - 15 CASSPGQGTTDTQYF TGTGCCAGCTCACCGGGACAGGGGACCACAGATACGCAGTATTTT
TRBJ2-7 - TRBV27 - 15 CASSLSSMAGEEQYF TGTGCCAGCAGTTTGTCCTCGATGGCAGGGGAAGAGCAGTACTTC
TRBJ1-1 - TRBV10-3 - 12 CAVSGELLEAFF TGTGCCGTCTCAGGGGAACTCCTTGAAGCTTTCTTT
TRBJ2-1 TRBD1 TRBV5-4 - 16 CASSGGGQGRINEQFF TGTGCCAGCAGTGGGGGGGGACAGGGGCGAATCAATGAGCAGTTCTTC
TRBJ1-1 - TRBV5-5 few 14 CASSPLAGSTEAFF TGTGCCAGCAGCCCCCTGGCAGGGAGCACTGAAGCTTTCTTT
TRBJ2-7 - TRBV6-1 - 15 CASAQQPGGPYEQYF TGTGCCAGCGCCCAGCAGCCGGGGGGCCCATACGAGCAGTACTTC
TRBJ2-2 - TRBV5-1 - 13 CASRRDSGGELFF TGCGCCAGCAGGCGGGACTCAGGCGGGGAGCTGTTTTTT
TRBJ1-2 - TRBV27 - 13 CASSWDPRYGYTF TGTGCCAGCAGCTGGGACCCCCGCTATGGCTACACCTTC
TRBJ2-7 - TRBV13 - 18 CASSLGHWGAPLPYEQYF TGTGCCAGCAGCTTAGGACACTGGGGGGCCCCCCTCCCCTACGAGCAGTACTTC
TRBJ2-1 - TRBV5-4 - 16 CASSLVGAGSLNEQFF TGTGCCAGCAGCTTAGTGGGGGCAGGGTCTTTAAATGAGCAGTTCTTC
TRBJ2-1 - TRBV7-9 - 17 CASSRSGTPPSYNEQFF TGTGCCAGCAGCCGTAGCGGTACACCGCCTTCCTACAATGAGCAGTTCTTC
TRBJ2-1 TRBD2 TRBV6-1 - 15 CASSAGGIVNNEQFF TGTGCCAGCAGTGCCGGGGGGATCGTCAACAATGAGCAGTTCTTC
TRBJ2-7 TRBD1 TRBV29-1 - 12 CSVADRVNEQYF TGCAGCGTCGCCGACAGGGTCAACGAGCAGTACTTC
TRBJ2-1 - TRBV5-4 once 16 CASSLGSPLSYNEQFF TGTGCCAGCAGCTTAGGTAGCCCCCTCTCCTACAATGAGCAGTTCTTC
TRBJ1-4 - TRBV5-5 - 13 CASSLGALEKLFF TGTGCCAGCAGCTTGGGAGCCCTGGAAAAACTGTTTTTT
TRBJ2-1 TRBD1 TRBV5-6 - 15 CASSKRDSSYNEQFF TGTGCCAGCAGCAAACGGGACAGCTCCTACAATGAGCAGTTCTTC
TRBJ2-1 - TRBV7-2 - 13 CASTRGGYNEQFF TGTGCCAGCACCCGAGGCGGTTACAATGAGCAGTTCTTC
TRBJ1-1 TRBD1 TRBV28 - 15 CASTTRDSMNTEAFF TGTGCCAGCACCACACGGGACAGTATGAACACTGAAGCTTTCTTT
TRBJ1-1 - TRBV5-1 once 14 CASSLNYGLAEAFF TGCGCCAGCAGCTTAAACTATGGTCTCGCTGAAGCTTTCTTT
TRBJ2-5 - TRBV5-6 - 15 CASSLAGGLQETQYF TGTGCCAGCAGCTTGGCTGGGGGGCTCCAAGAGACCCAGTACTTC
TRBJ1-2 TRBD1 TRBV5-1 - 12 CASSLTGGGYTF TGCGCCAGCAGCTTGACAGGGGGCGGCTACACCTTC
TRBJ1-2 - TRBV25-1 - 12 CASSDLENGYTF TGTGCCAGCAGTGATTTAGAGAATGGCTACACCTTC
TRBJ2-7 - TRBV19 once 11 CASSTNYEQYF TGTGCCAGTAGTACCAACTACGAGCAGTACTTC
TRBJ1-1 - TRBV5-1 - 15 CASSRVVRTNTEAFF TGCGCCAGCAGTAGGGTGGTCAGGACGAACACTGAAGCTTTCTTT
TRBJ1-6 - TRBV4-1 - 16 CASSQEAGGRNSPLHF TGCGCCAGCAGCCAAGAGGCCGGAGGTCGTAATTCACCCCTCCACTTT
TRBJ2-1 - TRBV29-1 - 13 CSNPRGSFNEQFF TGCAGCAATCCCAGAGGGAGTTTCAATGAGCAGTTCTTC
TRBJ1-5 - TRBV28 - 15 CASSLGSGSNQPQHF TGTGCCAGCAGTTTGGGTAGCGGGAGCAATCAGCCCCAGCATTTT
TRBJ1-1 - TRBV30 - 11 CAWIKNTEAFF TGTGCCTGGATAAAGAACACTGAAGCTTTCTTT
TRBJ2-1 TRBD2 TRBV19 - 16 CASSMGGIKNYNEQFF TGTGCCAGTAGTATGGGGGGGATCAAGAACTACAATGAGCAGTTCTTC
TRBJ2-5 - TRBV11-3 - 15 CASSLGLGDQETQYF TGTGCCAGCAGCTTAGGGTTGGGGGATCAAGAGACCCAGTACTTC
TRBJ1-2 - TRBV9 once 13 CASSEEDGYGYTF TGTGCCAGCAGCGAGGAGGACGGCTATGGCTACACCTTC
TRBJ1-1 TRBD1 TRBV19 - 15 CASSPFPGQGSEAFF TGTGCCAGTAGTCCGTTCCCGGGACAGGGGTCTGAAGCTTTCTTT
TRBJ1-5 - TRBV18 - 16 CASSPNAQGGNQPQHF TGTGCCAGCTCACCAAATGCTCAGGGAGGCAATCAGCCCCAGCATTTT
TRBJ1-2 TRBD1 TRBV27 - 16 CASSLSRAGGFGGYTF TGTGCCAGCAGTTTATCGAGGGCAGGGGGCTTCGGCGGCTACACCTTC
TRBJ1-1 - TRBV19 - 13 CASSRRVDAEAFF TGTGCCAGTTCCCGTAGGGTGGACGCTGAAGCTTTCTTT